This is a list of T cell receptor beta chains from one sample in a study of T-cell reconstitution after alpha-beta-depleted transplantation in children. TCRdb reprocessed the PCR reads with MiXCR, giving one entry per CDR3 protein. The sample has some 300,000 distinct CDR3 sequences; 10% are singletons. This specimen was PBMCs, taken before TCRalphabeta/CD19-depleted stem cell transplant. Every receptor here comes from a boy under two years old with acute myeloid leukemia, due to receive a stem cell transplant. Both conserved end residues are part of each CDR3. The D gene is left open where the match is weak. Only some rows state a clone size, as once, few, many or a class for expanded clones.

CDR3nt: TGCAGCGTTGACGCCCCGGAGGGCACTGAAGCTTTCTTT
CDR3aa: CSVDAPEGTEAFF
v_gene: TRBV29-1
j_gene: TRBJ1-1
abundance: many
d_gene: NA

CDR3nt: TGTGCCAGCAGTTTCAGGGTTCTCTATAATTCACCCCTCCACTTT
CDR3aa: CASSFRVLYNSPLHF
v_gene: TRBV6-5
j_gene: TRBJ1-6
abundance: NA
d_gene: NA

CDR3nt: TGTGCCACCAGTGATTTTGGGACAGGCGTTAACTATGGCTACACCTTC
CDR3aa: CATSDFGTGVNYGYTF
v_gene: TRBV24-1
j_gene: TRBJ1-2
abundance: few
d_gene: TRBD1

CDR3nt: TGTGCCAGCAAGATGAACCTGGAGTCACCCCTCCACTTT
CDR3aa: CASKMNLESPLHF
v_gene: TRBV14
j_gene: TRBJ1-6
abundance: many
d_gene: NA

CDR3nt: TGCAGTGCTCGGCGAGTTGATGAGCAGTTCTTC
CDR3aa: CSARRVDEQFF
v_gene: TRBV20-1
j_gene: TRBJ2-1
abundance: NA
d_gene: NA

CDR3nt: TGTGCCAGCACCGGACTGCCTTCCTACAATGAGCAGTTCTTC
CDR3aa: CASTGLPSYNEQFF
v_gene: TRBV12-3/TRBV12-4
j_gene: TRBJ2-1
abundance: NA
d_gene: NA

CDR3nt: TGCAGCGGTTCTCTAGCGGGAGGAACAGCCTACGAGCAGTACTTC
CDR3aa: CSGSLAGGTAYEQYF
v_gene: TRBV29-1
j_gene: TRBJ2-7
abundance: many
d_gene: TRBD2

CDR3nt: TGTGCCAGCAGCTTGACTAGCGGGAAATCCCCGTACGAGCAGTACTTC
CDR3aa: CASSLTSGKSPYEQYF
v_gene: TRBV5-8
j_gene: TRBJ2-7
abundance: many
d_gene: TRBD2

CDR3nt: TGTGCCAGCAGTTTCGGATTTACCTACGAGCAGTACTTC
CDR3aa: CASSFGFTYEQYF
v_gene: TRBV12-3/TRBV12-4
j_gene: TRBJ2-7
abundance: many
d_gene: NA

CDR3nt: TGTGCCAGTAGTATGCCAGGGGGCGGCTACACCTTC
CDR3aa: CASSMPGGGYTF
v_gene: TRBV19
j_gene: TRBJ1-2
abundance: once
d_gene: TRBD1

CDR3nt: TGTGCCACCAGCAGGAAGCCGGGCACCGGGGAGCTGTTTTTT
CDR3aa: CATSRKPGTGELFF
v_gene: TRBV15
j_gene: TRBJ2-2
abundance: many
d_gene: NA

CDR3nt: TGTGCCAGCAGTTCCCGAAGCTCCTACAATGAGCAGTTCTTC
CDR3aa: CASSSRSSYNEQFF
v_gene: TRBV28
j_gene: TRBJ2-1
abundance: many
d_gene: NA

CDR3nt: TGCAGCGTTGAACTTAATGAAAAACTGTTTTTT
CDR3aa: CSVELNEKLFF
v_gene: TRBV29-1
j_gene: TRBJ1-4
abundance: NA
d_gene: NA

CDR3nt: TGTGCCAGCAGCTTAGAATCTTCCCAAGATACCCAGTACTTC
CDR3aa: CASSLESSQDTQYF
v_gene: TRBV7-2
j_gene: TRBJ2-5
abundance: NA
d_gene: NA

CDR3nt: TGTGCCAGCAGTCCTACAGGGCCACCCTCCTACGAGCAGTACTTC
CDR3aa: CASSPTGPPSYEQYF
v_gene: TRBV12-3/TRBV12-4
j_gene: TRBJ2-7
abundance: NA
d_gene: NA

CDR3nt: TGCGCCAGCAGCTTGAGGGACAGGGGTGACGAGCAGTACTTC
CDR3aa: CASSLRDRGDEQYF
v_gene: TRBV5-1
j_gene: TRBJ2-7
abundance: many
d_gene: TRBD1

CDR3nt: TGTGCCAGCAGCTTAGGGATTGCAGTAGTCGGTCAGCCCCAGCATTTT
CDR3aa: CASSLGIAVVGQPQHF
v_gene: TRBV7-2
j_gene: TRBJ1-5
abundance: many
d_gene: NA

CDR3nt: TGCGCCAGCAGCCGTATAACAGGGGGCGCTGGGAAACTGTTTTTT
CDR3aa: CASSRITGGAGKLFF
v_gene: TRBV4-3
j_gene: TRBJ1-4
abundance: many
d_gene: TRBD1